This TCR beta chain derives from a study of OX40 agonist ivuxolimab in advanced cancers. Study as a whole: An agonistic anti-OX40 (CD134) antibody, ivuxolimab, was used to treat the patients. A male proportion of 82.7% was recorded, with mean age approximately 57 years and range roughly 20 to 90. Administration of intravenous ivuxolimab to patients occurred every 2 weeks at 0.01 to 10 mg/kg. Findings and caveats of the study: Some nonresponders additionally presented with little normalized T-cell clonal expansion.

On this clone itself: The antigen remains undetermined.

Some clones are missing from TCRdb's copy, which holds only in-frame ones; the method was immunoSEQ multiplex PCR. This sample has 6,000 to 8,000 clones, with 76% found just once. This CDR3 is 16 amino acids long. Germline-derived CDR1 and CDR2 are MRHNA and SNTAGT. V lost 2 bases, J lost 4 bases, and 14 bases lay in between. The source material was CD4+ or CD8+ T cells sorted from blood, sampled in a trial of the OX40 agonist ivuxolimab. This sequence was found in an adult with an advanced solid tumor such as melanoma, head and neck, liver or kidney cancer. The V call is TRBV6-4, the J call TRBJ2-2, with D tentatively TRBD1 or TRBD2 (6 bases each). The CDR3 here is CASSDESGGGTGELFF. CDR3 DNA: TGTGCCAGCAGTGACGAGAGCGGAGGGGGCACCGGGGAGCTGTTTTTT.